A selection of T cell receptor beta chains follows, all from one sample in a study of human CD4 T cells and Enterobacteriaceae. Produced via immunoSEQ multiplex PCR; TCRdb's table is partial and in-frame only. The sample carries roughly 30,000 clones, approximately 80% recorded once. Sequencing used memory CD4+ T cells from blood. Source of these receptors: a human donor in good health. Each CDR3 is given with its conserved first and last residue. Each record gives: D gene, V gene, clone size, J gene, CDR3 DNA, CDR3 protein. A D gene is named only where the DNA matches it firmly. Rows give clone size only sometimes, using once, few, many, or a class for an expanded clone.

D: TRBD2; V: TRBV4-1; size: few; J: TRBJ2-7; DNA: TGCGCCAGCAGCCAAGACCTAGCGGGTTTCTACGAGCAGTACTTC; CDR3: CASSQDLAGFYEQYF
D: .; V: TRBV5-6; size: .; J: TRBJ1-5; DNA: TGTGCCAGCAGCTTGAATGTGGTAGGGTCCCAGCATTTT; CDR3: CASSLNVVGSQHF
D: .; V: TRBV5-1; size: .; J: TRBJ1-3; DNA: TGCGCCAGCAGCTATGGGTCGCCTCAGGACGGAAACACCATATATTTT; CDR3: CASSYGSPQDGNTIYF
D: .; V: TRBV9; size: .; J: TRBJ2-2; DNA: TGTGCCAGCAGCGTAGAGCCCCAAAACACCGGGGAGCTGTTTTTT; CDR3: CASSVEPQNTGELFF
D: TRBD1; V: TRBV10-1; size: few; J: TRBJ1-2; DNA: TGCGCCAGCAGCGCGGGACAGGGGGATCGCGGCTACACCTTC; CDR3: CASSAGQGDRGYTF
D: .; V: TRBV18; size: .; J: TRBJ2-6; DNA: TGTGCCAGCTCACCAACAGATCAGGGGGCCAACGTCCTGACTTTC; CDR3: CASSPTDQGANVLTF
D: TRBD1; V: TRBV6-6; size: .; J: TRBJ1-2; DNA: TGTGCCAGCAGTTTGGGGACAGGGGTAAACGGCTACACCTTC; CDR3: CASSLGTGVNGYTF
D: .; V: TRBV28; size: .; J: TRBJ1-2; DNA: TGTGCCAGCAGTTTTGGGCAGGGGATTGGCTACACCTTC; CDR3: CASSFGQGIGYTF
D: TRBD2; V: TRBV9; size: .; J: TRBJ2-1; DNA: TGTGCCAGCAGCGTAGGCGGGAGGCGACTCTCCTACAATGAGCAGTTCTTC; CDR3: CASSVGGRRLSYNEQFF
D: .; V: TRBV21-1; size: .; J: TRBJ1-3; DNA: TGTGCCAGCAGCACTAAGGGGATCCGTGAAGCTGGAAACACCATATATTTT; CDR3: CASSTKGIREAGNTIYF
D: .; V: TRBV11-2; size: .; J: TRBJ2-3; DNA: TGTGCCAGCAGCTTAGATATGACAGATACGCAGTATTTT; CDR3: CASSLDMTDTQYF
D: TRBD1; V: TRBV7-2; size: .; J: TRBJ2-5; DNA: TGTGCCAGCAGCCGACAGGGGGTCCAAGAGACCCAGTACTTC; CDR3: CASSRQGVQETQYF
D: TRBD2; V: TRBV9; size: .; J: TRBJ2-3; DNA: TGTGCCAGCAGTACCCTAGCGGGAGGAACAGATACGCAGTATTTT; CDR3: CASSTLAGGTDTQYF
D: TRBD2; V: TRBV11-1; size: .; J: TRBJ2-1; DNA: TGTGCCAGCACGGGGCTAGCGGGAGTCGCTTACAATGAGCAGTTCTTC; CDR3: CASTGLAGVAYNEQFF
D: .; V: TRBV6-5; size: .; J: TRBJ2-7; DNA: TGTGCCAGCAGTTATTCCACTAGAGGGTTAGACGAGCAGTACTTC; CDR3: CASSYSTRGLDEQYF
D: .; V: TRBV23-1; size: .; J: TRBJ2-1; DNA: TGCGCCAGCAGTTCGTTATCTTTTCGGTTCTACAATGAGCAGTTCTTC; CDR3: CASSSLSFRFYNEQFF
D: .; V: TRBV4-1; size: few; J: TRBJ2-7; DNA: TGCGCCAGCAGCCAAGGGTCGGGGGAGACCTACGAGCAGTACTTC; CDR3: CASSQGSGETYEQYF
D: .; V: TRBV19; size: .; J: TRBJ1-5; DNA: TGTGCCAGTAGACAGGGACTTAGCAATCAGCCCCAGCATTTT; CDR3: CASRQGLSNQPQHF
D: .; V: TRBV27; size: .; J: TRBJ2-6; DNA: TGTGCCACCCGGACCTCTGGGGCCAACGTCCTGACTTTC; CDR3: CATRTSGANVLTF
D: TRBD2; V: TRBV15; size: .; J: TRBJ2-5; DNA: TGTGCCACAGCCGGGACTAGCGGGAGGGGAGAGACCCAGTACTTC; CDR3: CATAGTSGRGETQYF
D: .; V: TRBV7-2; size: once; J: TRBJ1-5; DNA: TGTGCCAGCAGCTTAGCAGGGTTGAGCAATCAGCCCCAGCATTTT; CDR3: CASSLAGLSNQPQHF
D: .; V: TRBV6-1; size: .; J: TRBJ2-1; DNA: TGTGCCAGTACCCCGGGACCCAACAATGAGCAGTTCTTC; CDR3: CASTPGPNNEQFF
D: .; V: TRBV19; size: .; J: TRBJ2-7; DNA: TGTGCCAGTAGTACTGAGGCAGGCTCCTACGAGCAGTACTTC; CDR3: CASSTEAGSYEQYF
D: .; V: TRBV2; size: few; J: TRBJ2-7; DNA: TGTGCCAGCAGGCCGGACTACTCCTACGAGCAGTACTTC; CDR3: CASRPDYSYEQYF
D: .; V: TRBV4-1; size: .; J: TRBJ2-5; DNA: TGCGCCAGCAGCCAAGGAGTTTGGGAGACCCAGTACTTC; CDR3: CASSQGVWETQYF
D: TRBD2; V: TRBV28; size: .; J: TRBJ2-3; DNA: TGTGCCAGCAGTTTTAGCGGGGGACGAGCAGATACGCAGTATTTT; CDR3: CASSFSGGRADTQYF
D: TRBD1; V: TRBV7-9; size: .; J: TRBJ2-1; DNA: TGTGCCAGCAACCGATGGACAGGGAGCTCCTACAATGAGCAGTTCTTC; CDR3: CASNRWTGSSYNEQFF
D: .; V: TRBV11-2; size: .; J: TRBJ2-2; DNA: TGTGCCAGCAGCTTAGATCTGGGCGGGGAGCTGTTTTTT; CDR3: CASSLDLGGELFF
D: .; V: TRBV14; size: .; J: TRBJ2-3; DNA: TGTGCCAGCGGGAGGCAGGGCACAGATACGCAGTATTTT; CDR3: CASGRQGTDTQYF
D: .; V: TRBV10-2; size: .; J: TRBJ2-5; DNA: TGCGCCAGCTCCCCTGGCCCCGAGACCCAGTACTTC; CDR3: CASSPGPETQYF
D: .; V: TRBV7-3; size: .; J: TRBJ2-1; DNA: TGTGCCAGCAGCCCCCAAGGGGGTGGGGACTACAATGAGCAGTTCTTC; CDR3: CASSPQGGGDYNEQFF
D: .; V: TRBV5-1; size: .; J: TRBJ2-2; DNA: TGCGCCAGCAGTCCGGGGGACACCGGGGAGCTGTTTTTT; CDR3: CASSPGDTGELFF
D: TRBD1; V: TRBV9; size: .; J: TRBJ2-7; DNA: TGTGCCAGCAGCTCAGGAGACAGGGGGCCCGCGCAGTACTTC; CDR3: CASSSGDRGPAQYF
D: .; V: TRBV30; size: .; J: TRBJ1-2; DNA: TGTGCCTGGAAAAAGGGGAACTATGGCTACACCTTC; CDR3: CAWKKGNYGYTF
D: .; V: TRBV2; size: .; J: TRBJ2-3; DNA: TGTGCCAGCAGTGATGACTGGGCCCGGACCGGTACGCAGTATTTT; CDR3: CASSDDWARTGTQYF